The T cell receptor beta chain described here comes from a study of CD8+CD57+ T cells in acquired aplastic anemia. TCR beta VDJ and CDR3 profiling used genomic DNA as template. Via MiXCR, TCRdb re-called the reads, giving one row per CDR3 protein. Found here are approximately 120,000 distinct CDR3 sequences, approximately 36% of them singletons; the top ten hold over 2%. Patients selected for sequencing had displayed CD8+CD57+ cell expansion by flow cytometry. The germline V gene encodes CDR1 SEHNR and CDR2 FQNEAQ (reference sequence). The CDR3 extends over 12 amino acids. The V end lost 4 bases, the J end lost 5 bases, and 6 bases lay between the germline ends.

Sequenced: sorted CD4+, CD8+, or CD8+CD57+ T cells (not recorded which) from PBMCs. V and J are TRBV7-9 and TRBJ1-5; D is uncertain. This TCR came from a human donor with aplastic anemia. For the CDR3, the DNA is TGTGCCAGCAGCTCAGGCCATCAGCCCCAGCATTTT. This sequence encodes CASSSGHQPQHF.